The 27 T cell receptor beta chains listed next were all sequenced from one sample in a study of T-cell reconstitution after alpha-beta-depleted transplantation in children. Unique molecular identifiers featured in how the TCRbeta library was prepared. TCRdb re-called the PCR reads through MiXCR, storing one row per CDR3 protein. The sample holds about 980,000 distinct CDR3 sequences, about 31% seen once. Sequencing used PBMCs, mostly from graft donor cells, obtained 360 days after TCRalphabeta/CD19-depleted stem cell transplant. The origin of the receptors is a boy under three years old who had a stem cell transplant for SCID, so the T cells may come from the graft donor.

This clonotype was seen a few times. The rearrangement uses TRBV28 and TRBJ1-6; D may be TRBD1 (5 bases). V was pared by 6 bases and J by 7 bases, with 16 bases between. This CDR3 comprises 15 residues. Germline V gives CDR1 MDHEN, CDR2 SYDVKM. CDR3 loop: CASSPKDGANSPLHF. CDR3 bases: TGTGCCAGCAGCCCAAAAGACGGGGCAAATTCACCCCTCCACTTT.

This rearrangement joins TRBV15 to TRBJ1-3; 7 bases are shared with TRBD1. CDR1 is LNHNV, CDR2 YYDKDF, per germline (reference sequence). Unmatched junction bases numbered 4, after V lost 8 bases and J lost 3 bases. CDR3 length equals 13 residues. The chain's CDR3 is CATRGGFGNTIYF. The CDR3 DNA sequence: TGTGCCACCCGAGGGGGCTTTGGAAACACCATATATTTT.

This clonotype was seen more than once but under ten times. This chain links TRBV6-5 with TRBJ2-1; D unclear. The CDR3 runs 13 residues. Germline V CDR1 and CDR2: MNHEY, SVGAGI. V was clipped by 2 bases and J by 3 bases, with 5 bases between them. CDR3 loop: CASSYDFYNEQFF. The CDR3 bases are TGTGCCAGCAGTTACGACTTCTACAATGAGCAGTTCTTC.

V gene TRBV7-2 combines with J gene TRBJ2-2; D is perhaps TRBD1 (5 bases). This CDR3 spans 16 amino acids. CDR1 and CDR2 (germline): SGHTA, FQGNSA. Trimming left V 2 bases short and J 3 bases short, with 13 bases between. For the CDR3, the DNA is TGTGCCAGCAGCTTAATAGCAGGGCGGTACACCGGGGAGCTGTTTTTT. It codes for CASSLIAGRYTGELFF. The complete variable domain, with remaining parts taken from reference TRBV7-2 and TRBJ2-2, reads GAGVSQSPSNKVTEKGKDVELRCDPISGHTALYWYRQSLGQGLEFLIYFQGNSAPDKSGLPSDRFSAERTGGSVSTLTIQRTQQEDSAVYLCASSLIAGRYTGELFFGEGSRLTVL.

This clonotype was recorded a few times. The rearrangement uses TRBV28 and TRBJ1-1; TRBD1 might be the D (5 bases). Looked up from germline, CDR1 is MDHEN and CDR2 is SYDVKM. The CDR3 consists of 16 residues. V was cut by 3 bases and J by 1 base, with 15 bases left in between. CDR3 sequence (DNA): TGTGCCAGCAGTTTGGTGTTAGGGGCGAGGAACACTGAAGCTTTCTTT. It specifies CASSLVLGARNTEAFF.

The chain links TRBV5-1 to TRBJ2-3; unclear D gene. V lost 1 base and J 0 bases, leaving 6 bases between the germline ends. This CDR3 contains 14 residues. Germline assignment: CDR1 SGHRS and CDR2 YFSETQ. The CDR3 DNA reads TGCGCCAGCAGCTTGACGGCTAGCACAGATACGCAGTATTTT. It encodes CASSLTASTDTQYF.

This rearrangement joins TRBV11-1 to TRBJ2-4; D may be TRBD2 (6 bases). Germline V gene sequence: CDR1 SGHAT, CDR2 FQDESV (reference sequence). The CDR3 length is 15 residues. V was shortened by 5 bases and J by 1 base, with 12 bases between the two germline ends. For the CDR3, the DNA is TGTGCCAGCAGCATGGGGGAGGCTGCCAAAAACATTCAGTACTTC. Protein sequence: CASSMGEAAKNIQYF.

J is TRBJ1-2 and V is TRBV7-2; D is unclear. The CDR3 totals 14 residues. V lost 5 bases, J lost 3 bases, and 13 bases lay in between. The germline V gene encodes CDR1 SGHTA and CDR2 FQGNSA. The CDR3 loop is CASSPRTAYYGYTF. Written as DNA, the CDR3 is TGTGCCAGCAGCCCTCGTACGGCCTACTATGGCTACACCTTC.

This clonotype was observed a few times. V is TRBV6-5 and J is TRBJ2-7; D ambiguous. V shed 4 bases and J shed 6 bases, with 13 bases lying between them. The V gene's germline CDR1 is MNHEY and CDR2 SVGAGI. The CDR3 runs 13 residues. CDR3 in amino acids: CASSFKVRSEQYF. CDR3 nucleotide sequence: TGTGCCAGCAGTTTCAAGGTTCGAAGCGAGCAGTACTTC.

The genes are TRBV6-1 and TRBJ2-7; 10 bases align to TRBD2. V lost 6 bases and J lost 2; bases outside the gene matches: 13. The length of the CDR3 is 17 residues. The germline V gene has CDR1 MNHNS and CDR2 SASEGT. CDR3 DNA: TGTGCCAGCAGCCCCCGACGAAGTAGCGGGGGGCCCTACGAGCAGTACTTC. Its protein is CASSPRRSSGGPYEQYF.

The V gene is TRBV20-1, the J gene TRBJ1-4; D unclear. The CDR3 loop spans 15 amino acids. With 0 bases removed from V and 1 base from J, the gap between germline ends came to 9 bases. Looked up from germline, CDR1 is DFQATT and CDR2 is SNEGSKA (reference sequence). CDR3 sequence reads: CSARDRKRTNEKLFF. In nucleotides, the CDR3 is TGCAGTGCTAGAGATCGGAAGAGAACTAATGAAAAACTGTTTTTT.

J is TRBJ2-2 and V is TRBV3-1; possibly TRBD1 or TRBD2 for D (5 bases each). Germline V gene data show CDR1 as LGHDT and CDR2 as YNNKEL (reference sequence). The CDR3 totals 13 residues. V was pared by 8 bases and J by 3 bases, with 10 bases between. CDR3 residues: CASGGPYTGELFF. The CDR3 coding sequence is TGTGCCAGCGGGGGACCATACACCGGGGAGCTGTTTTTT.

This clonotype was detected only a few times. V is TRBV25-1 and J is TRBJ2-5, with 9 bases that match TRBD2. The CDR3 spans 18 residues. Unmatched junction bases numbered 15, after V lost 2 bases and J lost 5 bases. In germline, CDR1 is MGHDK, CDR2 SYGVNS. The CDR3 region is CASSEAALAGASLETQYF. CDR3 coding DNA: TGTGCCAGCAGTGAAGCCGCGTTAGCGGGGGCCTCGTTGGAGACCCAGTACTTC.

This chain links TRBV5-1 with TRBJ2-3; possibly TRBD2 for D (5 bases). Trimming left V 0 bases short and J 3 bases short, with 14 bases between. Germline V lookup: CDR1 SGHRS, CDR2 YFSETQ. The CDR3 has 16 residues. The CDR3 reads CASSLGAGDSTDTQYF. As DNA, the CDR3 is TGCGCCAGCAGCTTGGGGGCGGGTGACTCTACAGATACGCAGTATTTT.

This clonotype appeared a few times. The rearrangement uses TRBV5-6 and TRBJ2-3; the match to TRBD2 covers 10 bases. Looked up from germline, CDR1 is SGHDT and CDR2 is YYEEEE. J was trimmed by 2 bases and V by 0 bases; bases with no gene match: 6. There are 17 residues in the CDR3. In DNA, the CDR3 is TGTGCCAGCAGCTTGGTAGCGGGGGGTCCCTCCACAGATACGCAGTATTTT. Translated, it gives CASSLVAGGPSTDTQYF.

The DNA of the CDR3 is TGTGCCAGCAGCTTGATTTTCGGGCTTTCCTCCTACAATGAGCAGTTCTTC. Its translation: CASSLIFGLSSYNEQFF. This chain uses TRBV5-4 with TRBJ2-1, with unresolved D. The CDR3 covers 17 residues. The ends were cut back, 1 base at V and 0 bases at J, with 14 bases in the middle. Germline V gives CDR1 SGHNT, CDR2 YYREEE (reference sequence). The variable domain in full, completed from reference TRBV5-4 and TRBJ2-1, reads ETGVTQSPTHLIKTRGQQVTLRCSSQSGHNTVSWYQQALGQGPQFIFQYYREEENGRGNFPPRFSGLQFPNYSSELNVNALELDDSALYLCASSLIFGLSSYNEQFFGPGTRLTVL.

This rearrangement joins TRBV20-1 to TRBJ1-2; 7 bases agree with TRBD1. The CDR3 has 13 residues. Losses at the gene ends were 2 bases for V and 5 bases for J; bases not matched to a gene: 5. Germline V CDR1 and CDR2: DFQATT, SNEGSKA (reference sequence). The CDR3 reads CSARSPGGYGYTF. CDR3 DNA sequence: TGCAGTGCTAGATCCCCAGGGGGGTATGGCTACACCTTC.

This clonotype has more than one count but fewer than ten. The rearrangement joins TRBV20-1 to TRBJ2-3; D is unresolved. This CDR3 comprises 14 residues. V lost 1 base and J lost 4, with 12 bases in between. Per the germline V gene, CDR1 is DFQATT and CDR2 is SNEGSKA (reference sequence). This CDR3 reads CSARGPGWADTQYF. DNA for the CDR3: TGCAGTGCTAGAGGACCAGGATGGGCAGATACGCAGTATTTT.

This clonotype showed up just a few times. This sequence joins TRBV7-2 and TRBJ2-3; 8 bases are a match to TRBD2. Germline CDR1 is SGHTA and CDR2 is FQGNSA. The length of the CDR3 is 12 residues. Germline trimming cut 4 bases from V and 8 bases from J; bases unmatched to any gene: 2. CDR3 protein: CASSYSGVTQYF. DNA for the CDR3: TGTGCCAGCAGCTATAGCGGGGTTACGCAGTATTTT.

This clonotype was observed a handful of times. The rearrangement links TRBV12-3 or TRBV12-4 to TRBJ2-5, with TRBD1 matching 10 bases. V trimming: 7 bases; J trimming: 5 bases; junction bases outside the gene matches: 7. CDR3 size: 14 residues. The CDR3 reads CASTLTGGGETQYF. CDR3 nucleotides: TGTGCCAGCACCCTGACAGGGGGCGGGGAGACCCAGTACTTC.

The chain recombines TRBV5-1 with TRBJ2-3; D is undetermined. The V end lost 0 bases, the J end lost 6 bases, and 8 bases lay between the germline ends. CDR3 size: 13 residues. Germline CDR1 is SGHRS and CDR2 is YFSETQ. This CDR3 is CASSLGAWDTQYF. The CDR3 DNA is TGCGCCAGCAGCTTGGGGGCATGGGATACGCAGTATTTT. The variable domain in full, with the rest retrieved from reference TRBV5-1 and TRBJ2-3, is KAGVTQTPRYLIKTRGQQVTLSCSPISGHRSVSWYQQTPGQGLQFLFEYFSETQRNKGNFPGRFSGRQFSNSRSEMNVSTLELGDSALYLCASSLGAWDTQYFGPGTRLTVL.

V gene TRBV15 combines with J gene TRBJ2-3; tentative D call: TRBD1 (6 bases). The V gene's germline CDR1 is LNHNV and CDR2 YYDKDF (reference sequence). The CDR3 is made up of 18 amino acids. Trimming removed 4 bases from V and 1 base from J, with 21 bases in between. The CDR3 DNA sequence: TGTGCCACCAGCACAGGACAACCATACCGACAGGGCACAGATACGCAGTATTTT. Encoded protein: CATSTGQPYRQGTDTQYF.

J is TRBJ2-7 and V is TRBV12-3 or TRBV12-4; D may correspond to TRBD1 or TRBD2 (5 bases each). The CDR3 has 14 residues. With 6 bases removed from V and 3 bases from J, the gap between germline ends came to 15 bases. This chain's CDR3 is CASSRDQLDYEQYF. The CDR3 coding sequence is TGTGCCAGCAGCCGGGACCAACTAGACTACGAGCAGTACTTC.

The chain carries TRBV18 and TRBJ2-5; 10 nucleotides line up with TRBD1. The CDR3 spans 16 residues. Germline V gene data show CDR1 as KGHSH and CDR2 as LQKENI. With 1 base clipped from V and 5 bases from J, the junction kept 7 bases outside the gene matches. CDR3: CASSPLGQGFSETQYF. CDR3 DNA sequence: TGTGCCAGCTCACCACTGGGACAGGGGTTTTCGGAGACCCAGTACTTC.

The rearrangement uses TRBV28 and TRBJ1-2; tentative D call: TRBD1 (6 bases). Germline CDR1 MDHEN, CDR2 SYDVKM. The CDR3 spans 16 residues. V was cut by 4 bases and J by 9 bases, with 24 bases left in between. CDR3 DNA: TGTGCCAGCAGTTCACCGACAGGTGGGGGGCGCGTTCGCTACACCTTC. Protein: CASSSPTGGGRVRYTF.

This rearrangement joins TRBV18 to TRBJ2-7; possible D gene TRBD1, 6 bases. Germline V gives CDR1 KGHSH, CDR2 LQKENI. The CDR3 loop spans 14 amino acids. V lost 7 bases, J lost 4 bases, and 17 bases lay in between. The CDR3 loop is CASLDPARGYEQYF. The DNA for the CDR3 is TGTGCCAGCTTGGACCCCGCCAGGGGATACGAGCAGTACTTC.

V and J are TRBV4-3 and TRBJ2-3, with 10 bases matching TRBD2. CDR3 length equals 18 residues. Per the germline V gene, CDR1 is LGHNA and CDR2 is YSLEER. After removal of 0 bases from V and 2 bases from J, the junction contained 8 bases not matched to a gene. The CDR3, as DNA: TGCGCCAGCAGCCAAGATTCTGGGCTAGCGGGGGACACAGATACGCAGTATTTT. It yields the protein CASSQDSGLAGDTDTQYF.